This T cell receptor (beta chain) was observed in a study of somatic mutations in cytotoxic T cells in rheumatoid arthritis. At the level of the study: Flow sorting of some V beta antibody-stained T cells reached nearly 100% purity, with V beta1+ cells also TCRB-sequenced.

Profiling relied on immunoSEQ multiplex PCR, and the TCRdb table lists in-frame clones only, not all of them. Counted here are about 19,000 clones, roughly 80% occurring once; the ten biggest clones make up 10%. With respect to this clone: Its specificity is unknown.

Healthy-control blood donors had a median age of roughly 60 years (range 21-70) and were 50% to 65% female. The study's findings and limits: The study found that the largest CD8+ clone exceeded 20% of CD8+ cells in about an eighth of the roughly 65 patients. It was found that CD8+ T-cell clonality in rheumatoid arthritis patients did not differ significantly from that in age-matched healthy controls.

Germline V CDR1 and CDR2: LNHDA, SQIVND (reference sequence). This CDR3 is built from 16 residues. J lost 4 bases, V lost 6 bases, and 14 bases had no gene match. Sequenced input: CD8+ T cells sorted from blood. This clonotype was sampled from a woman aged 45-60 years in good health. The chain recombines TRBV19 with TRBJ1-1; 7 nucleotides match TRBD1. The CDR3, as DNA: TGTGCCAGTAGCCCCGGGACAGACATTGTGAGCACTGAAGCTTTCTTT. It translates to CASSPGTDIVSTEAFF. Full variable domain (remainder filled in from reference TRBV19 and TRBJ1-1): DGGITQSPKYLFRKEGQNVTLSCEQNLNHDAMYWYRQDPGQGLRLIYYSQIVNDFQKGDIAEGYSVSREKKESFPLTVTSAQKNPTAFYLCASSPGTDIVSTEAFFGQGTRLTVV.